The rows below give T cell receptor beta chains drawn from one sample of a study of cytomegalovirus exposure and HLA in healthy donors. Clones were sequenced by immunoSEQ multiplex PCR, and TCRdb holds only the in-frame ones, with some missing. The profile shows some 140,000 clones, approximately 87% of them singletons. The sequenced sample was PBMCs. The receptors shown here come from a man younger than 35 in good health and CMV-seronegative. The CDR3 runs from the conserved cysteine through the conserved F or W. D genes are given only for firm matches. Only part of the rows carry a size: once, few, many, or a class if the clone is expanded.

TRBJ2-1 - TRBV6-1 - TGTGCCAGCAGCCCCCTGTCGGGTGGATACAATGAGCAGTTCTTC CASSPLSGGYNEQFF
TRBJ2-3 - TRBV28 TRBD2 TGTGCCAGCAGTCCCCTCGGGGGGGCTAGCGTGAGCACAGATACGCAGTATTTT CASSPLGGASVSTDTQYF
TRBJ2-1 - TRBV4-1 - TGCGCCAGCAGGTTCGGGACTTCTAGCTCCTACAATGAGCAGTTCTTC CASRFGTSSSYNEQFF
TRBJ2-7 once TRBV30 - TGTGCCTGGAGTTTCACAGGGTTGTACGAGCAGTACTTC CAWSFTGLYEQYF
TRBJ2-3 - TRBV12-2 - TGTGCAAGTCGCTTAAAGACAGGGCTGGATTTGGCAGATACGCAGTATTTT CASRLKTGLDLADTQYF
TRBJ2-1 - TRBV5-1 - TGCGCCGGGGCCGTGGGGCAGGAGATCGATGAGCAGTTCTTC CAGAVGQEIDEQFF
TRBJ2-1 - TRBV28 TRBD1 TGTGCCAGCAGTTTATGGGGACAGGGGGCCTACAATGAGCAGTTCTTC CASSLWGQGAYNEQFF
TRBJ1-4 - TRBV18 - TGTGCCAGCTCACCAGGCAGGGGCGAAAAACTGTTTTTT CASSPGRGEKLFF
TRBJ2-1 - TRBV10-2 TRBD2 TGCGCCAGCAGTGAGAGACTAGCGGGAGGTGGTAATGAGCAGTTCTTC CASSERLAGGGNEQFF
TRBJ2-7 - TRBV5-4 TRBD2 TGTGCCAGCAGCACGTCAGCGGGAGGGCCTTATGGCGAGCAGTACTTC CASSTSAGGPYGEQYF
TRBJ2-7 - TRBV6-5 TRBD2 TGTGCCAGCAGGCCGGACTTTGCGGGGGTCTACGAGCAGTACTTC CASRPDFAGVYEQYF
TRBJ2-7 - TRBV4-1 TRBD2 TGCGCCAGCAGCCAAGCCGGGACTAGCGGACCTAAGGAGCAGTACTTC CASSQAGTSGPKEQYF
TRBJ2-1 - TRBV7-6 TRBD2 TGTGCCAGCAGGGCGACTAGCGGGAGGGTATCCTACAATGAGCAGTTCTTC CASRATSGRVSYNEQFF
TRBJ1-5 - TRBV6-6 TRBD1 TGTGCCAGCAGTTACTCCGGACAGGGAGGACAGCCCCAGCATTTT CASSYSGQGGQPQHF
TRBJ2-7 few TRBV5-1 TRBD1 TGCGCCAGCAGTCAAGGGGGACAGGGCGGCGAGCAGTACTTC CASSQGGQGGEQYF